A single sample is the source of the 30 T cell receptor beta chains below, sequenced in a study of T cells after posttransplantation cyclophosphamide. Assay used: immunoSEQ multiplex PCR; TCRdb lists only in-frame clones, some missing. This sample carries about 42,000 clones, around 91% of them seen once, and the ten largest clones take under 3%. Cyclophosphamide on days +3 and +4 followed busulfan-fludarabine conditioning and a marrow graft. The material sequenced was PBMCs, taken 55 to 70 days after allogeneic stem cell transplant with posttransplant cyclophosphamide. These receptors came from a male patient aged 55-69 years who received an allogeneic stem cell transplant from a related donor and was CMV-positive. These T cells may partly come from the graft donor.

The gene calls are TRBV6-5 and TRBJ2-5, with TRBD1 as a possible D gene (5 bases). CDR3 length: 15 residues. The germline V gene has CDR1 MNHEY and CDR2 SVGAGI. The ends were cut back, 5 bases at V and 3 bases at J, with 16 bases in the middle. Here the CDR3 DNA reads TGTGCCAGCAGTAGTTCTGGGGCAGGAAAAGAGACCCAGTACTTC. It yields the protein CASSSSGAGKETQYF.

This chain connects TRBV4-1 to TRBJ1-1; 7 bases are a match to TRBD1. The CDR3 has 17 amino acids. The V gene end was trimmed by 4 bases and the J gene end by 0 bases; junction bases not matched to a gene: 11. The germline V gene has CDR1 MGHRA and CDR2 YSYEKL. CDR3 amino acids: CASSPRSGTDMNTEAFF. In DNA, the CDR3 is TGCGCCAGCAGCCCCAGATCCGGGACAGATATGAACACTGAAGCTTTCTTT.

The CDR3 here is CASSVGLLAVAQETQYF. CDR3 DNA sequence: TGTGCCAGCAGCGTAGGTTTACTAGCGGTGGCCCAAGAGACCCAGTACTTC. The V call is TRBV9, the J call TRBJ2-5; 8 nucleotides line up with TRBD2. CDR3 length equals 17 residues. Germline CDR1 and CDR2: SGDLS and YYNGEE. J was trimmed by 1 base and V by 0 bases; bases with no gene match: 8.

The chain links TRBV19 to TRBJ2-1; 7 bases agree with TRBD1. Germline V gives CDR1 LNHDA, CDR2 SQIVND (reference sequence). The junction had 0 bases not matched to a gene; V was cut back by 4 bases and J by 0 bases. The CDR3 is 14 amino acids. CDR3 sequence (DNA): TGTGCCAGTAGTAGACAGGGCTCCTACAATGAGCAGTTCTTC. Translated: CASSRQGSYNEQFF. Filled out from reference TRBV19 and TRBJ2-1, the complete variable domain reads DGGITQSPKYLFRKEGQNVTLSCEQNLNHDAMYWYRQDPGQGLRLIYYSQIVNDFQKGDIAEGYSVSREKKESFPLTVTSAQKNPTAFYLCASSRQGSYNEQFFGPGTRLTVL.

The chain employs TRBV6-5 and TRBJ1-1; perhaps TRBD1 as D (5 bases). Germline lookup yields CDR1 MNHEY and CDR2 SVGAGI. Trimming shortened V by 6 bases and J by 7 bases, and 12 bases separated the two germline ends. This CDR3 has 12 residues. The CDR3: CASSRSQGEAFF. In DNA form, the CDR3 reads TGTGCCAGCAGCCGCTCCCAGGGTGAAGCTTTCTTT.

This chain links TRBV6-5 with TRBJ2-3; a possible D gene is TRBD2 (6 bases). Per germline, CDR1 MNHEY and CDR2 SVGAGI. There are 13 residues in the CDR3. The ends were cut back, 6 bases at V and 2 bases at J, with 9 bases in the middle. The CDR3 region has the DNA TGTGCCAGCAGGAGGGACTTCACAGATACGCAGTATTTT. As protein: CASRRDFTDTQYF.

The chain has TRBV7-6 and TRBJ2-7; 7 bases are shared with TRBD1. J gave up 3 bases and V 5 bases, and 13 bases lay outside the gene matches. Germline assignment: CDR1 SGHVS and CDR2 FNYEAQ. The CDR3 sequence is 16 residues long. The CDR3 region has the DNA TGTGCCAGCAGCGTTGGATCCGGGACAGATTACTACGAGCAGTACTTC. It specifies CASSVGSGTDYYEQYF.

This chain uses TRBV15 with TRBJ2-3; possible D gene TRBD2, 7 bases. CDR1 is LNHNV, CDR2 YYDKDF, per germline (reference sequence). V gave up 0 bases and J gave up 4 bases, with 11 bases separating them. The CDR3 has 15 residues. CDR3 sequence reads: CATSRDKGGPDTQYF. The CDR3 DNA is TGTGCCACCAGCAGAGATAAGGGGGGGCCAGATACGCAGTATTTT. Full variable domain (rest looked up from reference TRBV15 and TRBJ2-3): DAMVIQNPRYQVTQFGKPVTLSCSQTLNHNVMYWYQQKSSQAPKLLFHYYDKDFNNEADTPDNFQSRRPNTSFCFLDIRSPGLGDTAMYLCATSRDKGGPDTQYFGPGTRLTVL.

The sample holds one count of this clone. V and J are TRBV5-4 and TRBJ1-2; D is perhaps TRBD1 (5 bases). CDR1 SGHNT and CDR2 YYREEE come from the germline V gene (reference sequence). V was cut by 4 bases and J by 6 bases, with 13 bases left in between. The CDR3 runs to 13 residues. As DNA, the CDR3 is TGTGCCAGCAGCCTAAGGGGTGGGGATGGCTACACCTTC. It translates to CASSLRGGDGYTF.

The V and J genes are TRBV6-1 and TRBJ2-7, with 9 bases aligning to TRBD2. Germline CDR1 is MNHNS and CDR2 is SASEGT. The V and J ends lost 8 bases and 2 bases, in that order; junction bases with no gene match: 4. This CDR3 region has 13 residues. CDR3 sequence: CASGGGGAYEQYV. In DNA, the CDR3 is TGTGCCAGCGGGGGCGGGGGGGCCTACGAGCAGTACGTC.

This rearrangement joins TRBV5-4 to TRBJ2-2; 8 positions match TRBD1. V lost 3 bases to trimming and J lost 5 bases; unmatched junction nucleotides: 6. The CDR3 spans 15 residues. Per germline, CDR1 SGHNT and CDR2 YYREEE (reference sequence). CDR3 nucleotide sequence: TGTGCCAGCAGCTCGTTGACAGGGGCAACCGGGGAGCTGTTTTTT. Amino acids: CASSSLTGATGELFF.

The CDR3 sequence is CASSLAGQSYYEQYF. CDR3 in DNA: TGTGCCAGCAGCTTAGCGGGACAATCCTACTACGAGCAGTACTTC. This chain connects TRBV7-6 to TRBJ2-7; a possible D gene is TRBD1 (6 bases). The CDR3 consists of 15 residues. The V and J ends lost 0 bases and 3 bases respectively, with 12 bases between them. The germline CDR1 and CDR2 sequences are SGHVS and FNYEAQ.

The chain combines TRBV2 with TRBJ1-4; D possibly corresponds to TRBD1 (5 bases). The CDR3 has 13 amino acids. With 6 bases removed from V and 5 bases from J, the gap between germline ends came to 10 bases. Germline lookup yields CDR1 SNHLY and CDR2 FYNNEI. CDR3 protein: CASRTASNEKLFF. The CDR3 DNA reads TGTGCCAGCAGGACAGCCTCAAATGAAAAACTGTTTTTT.

V is TRBV2 and J is TRBJ1-1, with D hard to call. The V gene's germline CDR1 is SNHLY and CDR2 FYNNEI. The ends were cut back, 8 bases at V and 1 base at J, with 17 bases in the middle. There are 15 residues in the CDR3. In DNA form, the CDR3 reads TGTGCCAGCGGTAAGAGTGAACAGCCGAACACTGAAGCTTTCTTT. This codes for CASGKSEQPNTEAFF.

The chain couples TRBV30 to TRBJ1-5; weak D call: TRBD1 (5 bases). CDR3 length: 14 residues. Trimming took off 3 bases at V and 3 bases at J, with 12 bases between the two ends. The V gene's germline CDR1 is GTSNPN and CDR2 SVGIG (reference sequence). The CDR3 sequence: CAWSAGRFNQPQHF. The CDR3 coding sequence is TGTGCCTGGAGCGCGGGACGGTTCAATCAGCCCCAGCATTTT.

CDR3 protein: CASSPGSTNEKLFF. DNA for the CDR3: TGTGCCAGCAGCCCAGGCTCAACTAATGAAAAACTGTTTTTT. The V call is TRBV25-1, the J call TRBJ1-4, with unresolved D. Germline V CDR1 and CDR2: MGHDK, SYGVNS. The CDR3 is 14 amino acids. V lost 6 bases and J lost 0, with 8 bases in between.

The V gene is TRBV5-4, the J gene TRBJ2-7; 8 bases are shared with TRBD1. The CDR3 sequence is 14 residues long. CDR1 is SGHNT and CDR2 is YYREEE in the germline V gene (reference sequence). Trimming removed 2 bases from V and 6 bases from J; junction bases left unmatched: 7. The CDR3 sequence is CASSFRQGAFEQYF. The CDR3 DNA is TGTGCCAGCAGCTTCCGTCAGGGGGCATTCGAGCAGTACTTC.

J is TRBJ2-2 and V is TRBV6-1; 12 bases agree with TRBD2. The CDR3 has 15 amino acids. Germline V gene data show CDR1 as MNHNS and CDR2 as SASEGT. After removal of 5 bases from V and 3 bases from J, the junction contained 1 base not matched to a gene. CDR3 coding DNA: TGTGCCAGCAGTCTAGCGGGGGGGGACACCGGGGAGCTGTTTTTT. It is translated as CASSLAGGDTGELFF.

This chain connects TRBV27 to TRBJ2-7, with 9 bases aligning to TRBD1. V was clipped by 8 bases and J by 2 bases; unmatched bases: 7. The CDR3 loop spans 14 amino acids. Per the germline V gene, CDR1 is MNHEY and CDR2 is SMNVEV (reference sequence). The CDR3 loop is CASGQQGATYEQYF. As DNA, the CDR3 is TGTGCCAGCGGGCAACAGGGGGCTACCTACGAGCAGTACTTC.

The rearrangement uses TRBV19 and TRBJ2-6, with TRBD1 identical over 12 bases. The J segment lost 4 bases and the V segment lost 3 bases, leaving 7 bases of the junction unmatched. In germline, CDR1 is LNHDA, CDR2 SQIVND (reference sequence). There are 18 residues in the CDR3. The CDR3 region has the DNA TGTGCCAGTAGTATTCTGGGACAGGGGGCGCTCGGGGCCAACGTCCTGACTTTC. It yields the protein CASSILGQGALGANVLTF.

This clone was detected a few times. The CDR3 region is CASSLVVGGEWNQPQHF. DNA of the CDR3: TGTGCCAGCAGCTTAGTTGTTGGAGGGGAATGGAATCAGCCCCAGCATTTT. The gene calls are TRBV5-8 and TRBJ1-5; D is perhaps TRBD1 (5 bases). Germline V CDR1 and CDR2: SGHTS, YDEGEE. This CDR3 is 17 amino acids long. Trimming took off 2 bases at V and 4 bases at J, with 19 bases between the two ends.

A few counts support this clone. Mismatch with germline at one junction end may stem from a read error. The chain uses TRBV6-1 and TRBJ1-6; D not resolved. The germline V gene encodes CDR1 MNHNS and CDR2 SASEGT. The CDR3 covers 14 residues. DNA for the CDR3: TGTGCCAGCAGTGTTTCAAAGTCTAATTCCCCCCTCCACTTT. Its protein product is CASSVSKSNSPLHF.

This clone has more than one count but fewer than ten. This chain uses TRBV6-5 with TRBJ1-1, with TRBD1 matching 8 bases. CDR3 length: 15 residues. J lost 5 bases, V lost 2 bases, and 7 bases had no gene match. CDR1 and CDR2 from the germline V gene are MNHEY and SVGAGI. The CDR3: CASSYPNRGGTEAFF. In nucleotides, the CDR3 is TGTGCCAGCAGTTACCCGAACAGGGGGGGGACTGAAGCTTTCTTT.

This chain connects TRBV5-1 to TRBJ2-1, with 12 bases identical to TRBD2. Trimming took 0 bases from V and 4 from J; bases not matched to a gene: 2. Germline values: CDR1 SGHRS, CDR2 YFSETQ. This CDR3 has 16 residues. CDR3 protein: CASSLALAGGYNEQFF. The CDR3 nucleotides read TGCGCCAGCAGCTTGGCCCTAGCGGGGGGGTACAATGAGCAGTTCTTC. Full variable domain (remainder filled in from reference TRBV5-1 and TRBJ2-1): KAGVTQTPRYLIKTRGQQVTLSCSPISGHRSVSWYQQTPGQGLQFLFEYFSETQRNKGNFPGRFSGRQFSNSRSEMNVSTLELGDSALYLCASSLALAGGYNEQFFGPGTRLTVL.

V is TRBV2 and J is TRBJ1-4; 7 nucleotides agree with TRBD1. The CDR3 extends over 16 amino acids. J lost 4 bases, V lost 5 bases, and 10 bases had no gene match. In germline, CDR1 is SNHLY, CDR2 FYNNEI. The CDR3 loop is CASSLEDREVNEKLFF. The CDR3 region has the DNA TGTGCCAGCAGTCTGGAAGACAGGGAGGTTAATGAAAAACTGTTTTTT. The entire variable domain, with the rest obtained from reference TRBV2 and TRBJ1-4, is as follows: EPEVTQTPSHQVTQMGQEVILRCVPISNHLYFYWYRQILGQKVEFLVSFYNNEISEKSEIFDDQFSVERPDGSNFTLKIRSTKLEDSAMYFCASSLEDREVNEKLFFGSGTQLSVL.

The J gene is TRBJ2-2, the V gene TRBV2; D gene ambiguous. The germline V gene encodes CDR1 SNHLY and CDR2 FYNNEI. The ends were cut back, 5 bases at V and 1 base at J, with 8 bases in the middle. The CDR3 has 14 residues. CDR3 in DNA: TGTGCCAGCAGTCCAGTCCTGAACACCGGGGAGCTGTTTTTT. Protein: CASSPVLNTGELFF.

The J gene is TRBJ2-3, the V gene TRBV5-1; 10 bases agree with TRBD2. Germline CDR1 SGHRS, CDR2 YFSETQ. Germline trimming cut 2 bases from V and 7 bases from J; bases unmatched to any gene: 13. CDR3 length: 17 residues. CDR3 sequence reads: CASSLRTSGLSVYTQYF. The DNA for the CDR3 is TGCGCCAGCAGCTTAAGGACTAGCGGTCTTAGCGTATATACGCAGTATTTT.

This clone was counted a single time. This sample also contains other DNA sequences that code for the same CDR3. The CDR3 protein is CAWSVGGNTEAFF. The CDR3 DNA reads as TGTGCCTGGAGTGTAGGGGGGAACACTGAAGCTTTCTTT. The rearrangement joins TRBV30 to TRBJ1-1; D might be TRBD1 (6 bases). Per germline, CDR1 GTSNPN and CDR2 SVGIG (reference sequence). Trimming left V 0 bases short and J 1 base short, with 6 bases between. The CDR3 has 13 amino acids.

The gene calls are TRBV7-2 and TRBJ1-1; 7 nucleotides agree with TRBD1. Trimming removed 5 bases from V and 1 base from J; junction bases left unmatched: 4. From germline, CDR1 is SGHTA and CDR2 FQGNSA. The CDR3 length is 14 residues. CDR3 loop: CASSPRTGNTEAFF. In DNA, the CDR3 is TGTGCCAGCAGCCCCAGGACAGGGAACACTGAAGCTTTCTTT.

The chain combines TRBV5-1 with TRBJ2-3, with 8 bases fitting TRBD2. Germline V gene sequence: CDR1 SGHRS, CDR2 YFSETQ. CDR3 size: 14 residues. The J segment lost 0 bases and the V segment lost 8 bases, leaving 5 bases of the junction unmatched. CDR3 in amino acids: CASSGGVSTDTQYF. CDR3 sequence (DNA): TGCGCCAGTTCGGGGGGGGTAAGCACAGATACGCAGTATTTT.